These 5 T cell receptor beta chains share one sample of origin, sequenced in a study of CD8 T cells in ankylosing spondylitis. TCRdb analysed the 5' RACE reads with MiXCR anew, one entry per CDR3 protein. The table lists 310,000 or so distinct CDR3 sequences, roughly 20% of them singletons. Sequencing input: blood, either unsorted or a sorted T cell fraction (not recorded which). These receptors were taken from a male donor with ankylosing spondylitis or in good health (not recorded which).

The sample holds many counts of this clonotype. The chain links TRBV20-1 to TRBJ2-3; a weak D match, TRBD1 (5 bases). This CDR3 is 15 amino acids long. Germline loops: CDR1 DFQATT, CDR2 SNEGSKA (reference sequence). V dropped 1 base and J dropped 0 bases, with 11 bases sitting between them. CDR3 nucleotides: TGCAGTGCTAGAGCGTATAAGGGGAGCACAGATACGCAGTATTTT. It encodes CSARAYKGSTDTQYF.

In this sample, this clonotype turned up a few times. The chain carries TRBV5-1 and TRBJ2-1; TRBD2 matches at 7 bases. The junction had 11 bases not matched to a gene; V was cut back by 4 bases and J by 7 bases. Germline assignment: CDR1 SGHRS and CDR2 YFSETQ. The CDR3 covers 15 residues. CDR3 region: CASSTSGVAQNEQFF. As DNA, the CDR3 is TGCGCCAGCAGCACCAGCGGGGTCGCGCAGAATGAGCAGTTCTTC.

This clonotype was found a few times. This chain links TRBV3-1 with TRBJ1-6; tentatively, D is TRBD1 (5 bases). Germline V CDR1 and CDR2: LGHDT, YNNKEL (reference sequence). V dropped 1 base and J dropped 0 bases, with 13 bases sitting between them. The CDR3 length is 18 residues. CDR3 nucleotides: TGTGCCAGCAGCCAAGCCCAGAGGGGAAGCTCCTATAATTCACCCCTCCACTTT. It codes for CASSQAQRGSSYNSPLHF.

This clonotype was observed a few times. The CDR3 loop reads CASSPGLYQETQYF. CDR3 in DNA: TGCGCCAGCAGCCCGGGACTGTACCAAGAGACCCAGTACTTC. The rearrangement links TRBV5-1 to TRBJ2-5, with D possibly TRBD2 on 6 matching bases. The V gene lost 4 bases and the J gene lost 0 bases, with 10 bases spanning the gap. The CDR3 has 14 residues. The germline V gene has CDR1 SGHRS and CDR2 YFSETQ.

This clonotype has more than one count but fewer than ten. V and J are TRBV6-5 and TRBJ1-1; D is unresolved. There are 13 residues in the CDR3. Trimming cost V 2 bases and J 2 bases, with 6 bases left between them. The germline V gene has CDR1 MNHEY and CDR2 SVGAGI. The DNA for the CDR3 is TGTGCCAGCAGTTACGTCAGTAACACTGAAGCTTTCTTT. It specifies CASSYVSNTEAFF.